The T cell receptor (beta chain) under discussion was sequenced for a study of blood T cell repertoires in COVID-19. Study information: Sources were T cells, B-cell-depleted T cells, or PBMCs; the material itself was cDNA or gDNA.

The CDR3 contains 15 residues. The V segment lost 6 bases and the J segment 2 bases; nucleotides outside the gene matches: 8. CDR1 and CDR2 from the germline V gene are LNHDA and SQIVND (reference sequence). Per the original methods: Counts of nucleated cells, estimated from reference gene primer amplification, were obtained. Data came from immunoSEQ multiplex PCR; TCRdb stores just in-frame clones and leaves some out. V, J and clone size are taken as reported in that table, and D and trimming were inferred from the DNA itself. Among a few hundred thousand clones listed, less than 85% were seen once.

This sequence joins TRBV19 and TRBJ2-7; TRBD1 matches 9 bases. The sequence was collected from a woman younger than 30 with acute or convalescent COVID-19. Input material: peripheral blood. The CDR3 region has the DNA TGTGCCAGTAGCCCCCGGGGACAGGGCCCCTACGAGCAGTACTTC. It specifies CASSPRGQGPYEQYF.